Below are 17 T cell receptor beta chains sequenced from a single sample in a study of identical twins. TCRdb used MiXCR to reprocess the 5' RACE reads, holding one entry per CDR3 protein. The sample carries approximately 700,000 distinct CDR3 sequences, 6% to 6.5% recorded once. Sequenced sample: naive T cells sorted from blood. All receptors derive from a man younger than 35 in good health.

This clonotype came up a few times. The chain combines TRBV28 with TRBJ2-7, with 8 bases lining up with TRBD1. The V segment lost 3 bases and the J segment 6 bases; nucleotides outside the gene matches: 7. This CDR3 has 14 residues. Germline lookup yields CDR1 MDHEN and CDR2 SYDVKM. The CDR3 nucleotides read TGTGCCAGCAGTTTCGCGGCAGGGGGCTCCGAGCAGTACTTC. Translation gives CASSFAAGGSEQYF.

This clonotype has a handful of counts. CDR3 loop: CATSDPTVNTGELFF. The CDR3, as DNA: TGTGCCACCAGTGATCCGACGGTGAACACCGGGGAGCTGTTTTTT. The chain has TRBV24-1 and TRBJ2-2; D is undetermined. Trimming removed 3 bases at V and 1 base at J, with 8 bases between. Germline CDR1 and CDR2: KGHDR and SFDVKD. There are 15 residues in the CDR3.

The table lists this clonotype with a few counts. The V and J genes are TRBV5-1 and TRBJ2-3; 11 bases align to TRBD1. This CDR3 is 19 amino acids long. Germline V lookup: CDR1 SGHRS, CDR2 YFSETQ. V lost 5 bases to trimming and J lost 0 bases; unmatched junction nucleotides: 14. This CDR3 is CASSITNGTGGPSTDTQYF. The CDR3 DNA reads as TGCGCCAGCAGTATTACGAACGGGACAGGGGGTCCTAGCACAGATACGCAGTATTTT.

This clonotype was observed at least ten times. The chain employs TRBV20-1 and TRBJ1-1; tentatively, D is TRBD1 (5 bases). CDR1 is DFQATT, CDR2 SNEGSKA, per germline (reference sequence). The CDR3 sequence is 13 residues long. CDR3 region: CSGDGGENTEAFF. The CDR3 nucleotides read TGCAGCGGCGACGGGGGGGAGAACACTGAAGCTTTCTTT.

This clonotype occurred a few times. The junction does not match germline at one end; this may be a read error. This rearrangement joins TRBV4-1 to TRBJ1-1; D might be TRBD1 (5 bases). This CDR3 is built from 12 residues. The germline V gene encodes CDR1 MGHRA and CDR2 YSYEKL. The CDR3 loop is CASNQWGSEAFF. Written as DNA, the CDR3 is TGCGCCAGCAACCAATGGGGCAGCGAAGCTTTCTTT.

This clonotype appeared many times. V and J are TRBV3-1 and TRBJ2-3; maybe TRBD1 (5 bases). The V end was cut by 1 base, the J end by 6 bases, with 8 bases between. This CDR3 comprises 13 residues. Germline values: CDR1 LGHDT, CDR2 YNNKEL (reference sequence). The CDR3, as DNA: TGTGCCAGCAGCCAAGCCCCAGGGGATACGCAGTATTTT. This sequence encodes CASSQAPGDTQYF.

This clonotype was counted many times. The CDR3 protein is CASSLSEDQPQHF. The DNA for the CDR3 is TGTGCCAGCAGTTTATCGGAGGATCAGCCCCAGCATTTT. The chain employs TRBV27 and TRBJ1-5; D remains unclear. The CDR3 spans 13 residues. Germline CDR1 MNHEY, CDR2 SMNVEV (reference sequence). V shed 0 bases and J shed 5 bases, with 5 bases lying between them.

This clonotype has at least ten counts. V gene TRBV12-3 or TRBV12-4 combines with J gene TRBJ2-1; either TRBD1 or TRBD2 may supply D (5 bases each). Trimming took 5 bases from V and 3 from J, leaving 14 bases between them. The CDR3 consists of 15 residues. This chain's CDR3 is CASSGDRRIYNEQFF. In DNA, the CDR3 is TGTGCCAGCAGTGGGGACCGCCGAATCTACAATGAGCAGTTCTTC.

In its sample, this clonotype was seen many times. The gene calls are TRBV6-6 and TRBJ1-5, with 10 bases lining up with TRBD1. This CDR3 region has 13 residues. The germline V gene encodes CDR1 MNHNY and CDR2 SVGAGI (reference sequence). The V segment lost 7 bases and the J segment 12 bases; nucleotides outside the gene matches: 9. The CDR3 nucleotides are TGTGCCAGCACGCGGGACAGGGGCCCCCTCCAGCATTTT. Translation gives CASTRDRGPLQHF.

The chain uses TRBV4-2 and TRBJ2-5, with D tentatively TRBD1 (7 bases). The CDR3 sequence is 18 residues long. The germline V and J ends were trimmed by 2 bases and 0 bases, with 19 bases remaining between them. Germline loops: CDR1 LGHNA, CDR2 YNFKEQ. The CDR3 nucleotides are TGTGCCAGCAGCCAATATCAGGGGGAGGATGGGTACCAAGAGACCCAGTACTTC. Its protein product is CASSQYQGEDGYQETQYF.

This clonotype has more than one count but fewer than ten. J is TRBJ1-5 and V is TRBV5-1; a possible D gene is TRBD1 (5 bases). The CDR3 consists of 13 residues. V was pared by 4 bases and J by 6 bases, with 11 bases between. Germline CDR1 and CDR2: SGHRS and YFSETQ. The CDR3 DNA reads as TGCGCCAGCAGCCGCGGGCAGGGTCAGCCCCAGCATTTT. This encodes CASSRGQGQPQHF.

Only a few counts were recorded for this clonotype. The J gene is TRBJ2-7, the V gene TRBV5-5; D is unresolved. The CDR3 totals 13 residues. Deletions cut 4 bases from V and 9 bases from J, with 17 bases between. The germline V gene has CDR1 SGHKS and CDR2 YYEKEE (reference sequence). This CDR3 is CASSPQLGGGQYV. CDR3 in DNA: TGTGCCAGCAGCCCCCAACTCGGCGGCGGGCAGTACGTC.

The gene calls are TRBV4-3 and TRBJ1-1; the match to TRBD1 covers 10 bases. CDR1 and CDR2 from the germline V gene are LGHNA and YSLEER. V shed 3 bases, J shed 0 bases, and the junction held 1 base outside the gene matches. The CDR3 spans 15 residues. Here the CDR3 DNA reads TGCGCCAGCAGCCAGGGGACAGGGGTGAACACTGAAGCTTTCTTT. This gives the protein CASSQGTGVNTEAFF.

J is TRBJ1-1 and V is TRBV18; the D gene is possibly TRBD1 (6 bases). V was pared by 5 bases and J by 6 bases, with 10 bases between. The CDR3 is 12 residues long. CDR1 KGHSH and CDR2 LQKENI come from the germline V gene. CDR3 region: CASSTGLAEAFF. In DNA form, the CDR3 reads TGTGCCAGCTCAACAGGGCTGGCTGAAGCTTTCTTT.

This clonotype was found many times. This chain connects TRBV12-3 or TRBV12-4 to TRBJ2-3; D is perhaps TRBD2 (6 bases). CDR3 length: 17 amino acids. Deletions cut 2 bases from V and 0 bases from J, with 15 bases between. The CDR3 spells CASSLKLGGKSTDTQYF. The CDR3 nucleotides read TGTGCCAGCAGTTTAAAGCTCGGCGGGAAAAGCACAGATACGCAGTATTTT.

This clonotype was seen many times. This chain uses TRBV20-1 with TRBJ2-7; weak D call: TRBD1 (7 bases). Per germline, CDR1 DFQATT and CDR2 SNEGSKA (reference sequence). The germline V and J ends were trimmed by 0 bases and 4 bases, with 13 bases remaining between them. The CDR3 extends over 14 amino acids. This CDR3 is CSARDAGGLYEQYF. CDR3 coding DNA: TGCAGTGCTAGAGATGCAGGGGGGCTGTACGAGCAGTACTTC.

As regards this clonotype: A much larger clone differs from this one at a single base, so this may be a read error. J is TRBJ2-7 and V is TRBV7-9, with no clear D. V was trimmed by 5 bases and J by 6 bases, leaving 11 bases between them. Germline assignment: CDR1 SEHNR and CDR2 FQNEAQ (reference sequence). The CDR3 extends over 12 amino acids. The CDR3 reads CASSPQGGEQYF. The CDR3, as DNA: TGTGCCAGCAGCCCTCAAGGTGGCGAGCAGTACTTC.